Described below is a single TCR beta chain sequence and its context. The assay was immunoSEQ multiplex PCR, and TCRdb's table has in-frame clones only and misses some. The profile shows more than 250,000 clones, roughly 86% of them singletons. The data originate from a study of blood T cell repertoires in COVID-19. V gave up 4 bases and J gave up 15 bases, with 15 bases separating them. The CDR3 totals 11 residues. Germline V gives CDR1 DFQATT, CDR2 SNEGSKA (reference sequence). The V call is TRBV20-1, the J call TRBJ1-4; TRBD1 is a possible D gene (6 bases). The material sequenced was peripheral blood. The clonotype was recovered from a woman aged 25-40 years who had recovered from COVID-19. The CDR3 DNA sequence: TGCAGTGCTACCGAACAGGGAATAGTGTTTTTT. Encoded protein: CSATEQGIVFF.